Below, one TCR beta chain is given with its context. Trimming took off 0 bases at V and 8 bases at J, with 12 bases between the two ends. CDR1 is SGHRS and CDR2 is YFSETQ in the germline V gene. The CDR3 sequence is 15 residues long. These data belong to a study of blood T cell repertoires in COVID-19. Study in general: T cells, B-cell-depleted T cells, or PBMCs provided the cDNA or gDNA that served as material.

The assay was immunoSEQ multiplex PCR, and TCRdb's table has in-frame clones only and misses some. The table records about 240,000 clones, approximately 90% of them present only once. This TCR was recovered from a man in his forties who had recovered from COVID-19. The specimen was PBMCs or T cells enriched from blood (not recorded which). V is TRBV5-1 and J is TRBJ1-6; TRBD1 might be the D (6 bases). The CDR3 reads CASSLDRALDSPLHF. The CDR3 bases are TGCGCCAGCAGCTTGGACAGGGCATTAGATTCACCCCTCCACTTT.